Listed here are 2 T cell receptor beta chains from one sample, sequenced in a study of T-cell memory formation after mild COVID-19. Each CDR3 protein gets one entry after TCRdb re-called the 5' RACE reads with MiXCR. Of around 530,000 distinct CDR3 sequences in the sample, about 20% were seen once. Sequenced sample: PBMCs or a T cell subset sorted from them (not recorded which). All receptors come from an adult woman who had mild COVID-19 (a few samples of this study predate the infection). Cell type and time point are not known.

This clonotype was recorded a few times. CDR3 nucleotide sequence: TGTGCCAGCAGCCCTCTCGCTTACGAGCAGTACTTC. It codes for CASSPLAYEQYF. The chain carries TRBV7-9 and TRBJ2-7; no definite D call. The CDR3 sequence is 12 residues long. Germline CDR1 reads SEHNR; CDR2 reads FQNEAQ (reference sequence). Trimming pared 5 bases from V and 4 bases from J, leaving 9 bases between.

This clonotype was counted only a few times. The rearrangement links TRBV30 to TRBJ1-3; 7 nucleotides align to TRBD1. The CDR3 is made up of 16 amino acids. The germline V gene encodes CDR1 GTSNPN and CDR2 SVGIG (reference sequence). J lost 4 bases, V lost 0 bases, and 9 bases had no gene match. CDR3 coding DNA: TGTGCCTGGAGTGTAGACAGGGCGACATTGGGAAACACCATATATTTT. Translating it yields CAWSVDRATLGNTIYF.